Below are 11 T cell receptor beta chains sequenced from a single sample in a study of human T cells and chemical hapten exposure. A single record per CDR3 protein comes from TCRdb applying MiXCR to the RACE reads. The sample records about 140,000 distinct CDR3 sequences, around 11% being singletons. Time point described: patch test 2, 6 weeks after DPC sensitization. Described treatment: therapeutic diphenylcyclopropenone sensitization with weekly scalp DPC. Sample: whole blood, taken in connection with sensitization to the hapten diphenylcyclopropenone (DPC). These receptors all stem from a woman between 50 and 59 years old with alopecia areata. Some clones in this sample may be carry-over from other donors' samples.

This clonotype was seen repeatedly, ten times or more. This chain links TRBV5-1 with TRBJ1-6; D is undetermined. CDR1 and CDR2 from the germline V gene are SGHRS and YFSETQ. Trimming took 0 bases from V and 8 from J, leaving 18 bases between them. CDR3 length: 17 residues. The CDR3 protein is CASSLVGPSVPDSPLHF. The CDR3 DNA follows: TGCGCCAGCAGCTTGGTGGGCCCCAGTGTTCCTGATTCACCCCTCCACTTT.

This clonotype was picked up many times. This sequence joins TRBV7-8 and TRBJ2-3; D gene unclear. The CDR3 has 15 residues. Germline lookup yields CDR1 SGHVS and CDR2 FQNEAQ. V was shortened by 5 bases and J by 6 bases, with 18 bases between the two germline ends. The CDR3 sequence is CASSRRTQSGDTQYF. CDR3 nucleotide sequence: TGTGCCAGCAGCCGTCGGACCCAGTCCGGGGATACGCAGTATTTT. The whole variable domain, filled in from reference TRBV7-8 and TRBJ2-3, reads GAGVSQSPRYKVAKRGQDVALRCDPISGHVSLFWYQQALGQGPEFLTYFQNEAQLDKSGLPSDRFFAERPEGSVSTLKIQRTQQEDSAVYLCASSRRTQSGDTQYFGPGTRLTVL.

In this sample, this clonotype turned up a few times. The junction does not match germline at one end; this may be a read error. The V and J genes are TRBV29-1 and TRBJ1-5, with 8 bases aligning to TRBD1. This CDR3 contains 10 residues. Germline CDR1 is SQVTM and CDR2 is ANQGSEA. Here the CDR3 DNA reads TGCAGCGTGGGGTCTGACAGGGGTGATTTT. Its protein product is CSVGSDRGDF.

This clonotype was recorded a few times. The rearrangement uses TRBV28 and TRBJ1-2; 9 nucleotides line up with TRBD1. The CDR3 runs to 14 residues. The ends lost 4 bases at V and 4 bases at J; junction bases unmatched: 4. In germline, CDR1 is MDHEN, CDR2 SYDVKM. The CDR3 DNA follows: TGTGCCAGCAGTTCGGACAGGGGAACCTATGGCTACACCTTC. Amino acid sequence: CASSSDRGTYGYTF.

This clonotype has a handful of counts. The chain links TRBV18 to TRBJ2-1, with 8 bases lining up with TRBD1. Germline V gene data show CDR1 as KGHSH and CDR2 as LQKENI. V was pared by 3 bases and J by 4 bases, with 5 bases of the junction left unmatched. CDR3 length: 15 amino acids. The CDR3 sequence: CASSPDRGYYNEQFF. As DNA, the CDR3 is TGTGCCAGCTCACCTGACAGGGGTTATTACAATGAGCAGTTCTTC.

The V and J genes are TRBV2 and TRBJ2-3, with 9 bases fitting TRBD1. The V gene end was trimmed by 5 bases and the J gene end by 5 bases; junction bases not matched to a gene: 8. CDR1 is SNHLY and CDR2 is FYNNEI in the germline V gene. The CDR3 contains 15 residues. This CDR3 reads CASSPTTGGRDTQYF. The CDR3 nucleotides read TGTGCCAGCAGTCCAACGACAGGGGGTAGAGATACGCAGTATTTT.

This sequence joins TRBV10-1 and TRBJ2-2; 9 bases map to TRBD2. Germline CDR1 WNHNN, CDR2 SYGVQD (reference sequence). The CDR3 length is 17 residues. V was pared by 0 bases and J by 2 bases, with 4 bases of the junction left unmatched. DNA for the CDR3: TGCGCCAGCAGTGAGTCCCGACTAGCGGTTAACACCGGGGAGCTGTTTTTT. Its translation: CASSESRLAVNTGELFF.

This clonotype was seen more than once but under ten times. The chain uses TRBV4-3 and TRBJ2-1; D not certain. V shed 2 bases and J shed 2 bases, with 7 bases lying between them. Germline V gives CDR1 LGHNA, CDR2 YSLEER. The CDR3 has 14 amino acids. The CDR3 protein is CASSQRGAYNEQFF. The CDR3 DNA sequence: TGCGCCAGCAGCCAACGAGGAGCCTACAATGAGCAGTTCTTC.

This clonotype was seen more than once but under ten times. The chain recombines TRBV7-3 with TRBJ1-1; 10 positions match TRBD1. This CDR3 spans 14 amino acids. V lost 5 bases, J lost 10 bases, and 10 bases stayed unmatched. Germline V gene lookup returns CDR1 SGHTA and CDR2 FQGTGA. CDR3 sequence (DNA): TGTGCCAGCAGCCCGGGGACAGGGGCAGGAGGAGCTTTCTTT. Translation: CASSPGTGAGGAFF.

In this sample, this clonotype turned up many times. The gene calls are TRBV7-6 and TRBJ2-7; perhaps D is TRBD1 or TRBD2 (5 bases each). Germline assignment: CDR1 SGHVS and CDR2 FNYEAQ. Trimming left V 4 bases short and J 4 bases short, with 8 bases between. The length of the CDR3 is 12 residues. The CDR3 sequence: CASSSREYEQYF. In DNA, the CDR3 is TGTGCCAGCAGCTCCAGGGAGTACGAGCAGTACTTC.

The rearrangement joins TRBV18 to TRBJ1-1; no definite D call. The CDR3 covers 15 residues. V was clipped by 1 base and J by 1 base, with 10 bases between them. CDR1 KGHSH and CDR2 LQKENI come from the germline V gene. In DNA form, the CDR3 reads TGTGCCAGCTCACCACTTGACATATGGAACACTGAAGCTTTCTTT. Its translation: CASSPLDIWNTEAFF.